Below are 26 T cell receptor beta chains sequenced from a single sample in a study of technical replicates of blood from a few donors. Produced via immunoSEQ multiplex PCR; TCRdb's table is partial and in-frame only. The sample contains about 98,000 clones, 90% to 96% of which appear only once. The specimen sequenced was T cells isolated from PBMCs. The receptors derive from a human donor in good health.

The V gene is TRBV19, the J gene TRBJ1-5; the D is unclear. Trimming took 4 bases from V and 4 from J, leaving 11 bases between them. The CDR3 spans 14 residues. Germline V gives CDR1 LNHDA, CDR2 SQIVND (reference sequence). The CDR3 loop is CASSTGQANQPQHF. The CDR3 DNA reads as TGTGCCAGTAGTACGGGTCAAGCGAATCAGCCCCAGCATTTT.

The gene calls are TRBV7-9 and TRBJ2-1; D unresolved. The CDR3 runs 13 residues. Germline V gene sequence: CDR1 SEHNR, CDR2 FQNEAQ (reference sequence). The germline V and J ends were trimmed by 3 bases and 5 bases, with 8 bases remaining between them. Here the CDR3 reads CASSFSGNNEQFF. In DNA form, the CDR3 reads TGTGCCAGCAGCTTTAGTGGTAACAATGAGCAGTTCTTC.

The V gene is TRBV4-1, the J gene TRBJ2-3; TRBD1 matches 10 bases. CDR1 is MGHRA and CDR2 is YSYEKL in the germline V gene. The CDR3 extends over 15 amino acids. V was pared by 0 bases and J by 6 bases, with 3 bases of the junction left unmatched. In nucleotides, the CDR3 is TGCGCCAGCAGCCAAGAGGGGACAGGGGCGGATACGCAGTATTTT. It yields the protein CASSQEGTGADTQYF.

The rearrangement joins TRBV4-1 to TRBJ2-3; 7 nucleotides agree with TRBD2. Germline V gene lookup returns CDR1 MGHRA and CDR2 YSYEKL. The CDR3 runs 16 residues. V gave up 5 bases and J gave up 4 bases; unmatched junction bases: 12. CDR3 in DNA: TGCGCCAGCAGCACCCCCCTAGCGGCCCCGGCAGATACGCAGTATTTT. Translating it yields CASSTPLAAPADTQYF.

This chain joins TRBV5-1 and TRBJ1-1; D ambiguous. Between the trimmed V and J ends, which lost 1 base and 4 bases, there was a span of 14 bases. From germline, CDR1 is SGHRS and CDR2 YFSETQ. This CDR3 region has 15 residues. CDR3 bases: TGCGCCAGCAGCTTGCGAGAATGGAGGGCCACTGAAGCTTTCTTT. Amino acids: CASSLREWRATEAFF.

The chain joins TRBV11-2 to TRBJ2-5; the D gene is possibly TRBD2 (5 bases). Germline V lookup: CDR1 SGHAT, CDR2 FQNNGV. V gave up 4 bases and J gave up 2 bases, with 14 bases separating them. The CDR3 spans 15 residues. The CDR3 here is CASSSRRTIQETQYF. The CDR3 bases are TGTGCCAGCAGCTCCAGGAGGACGATTCAAGAGACCCAGTACTTC.

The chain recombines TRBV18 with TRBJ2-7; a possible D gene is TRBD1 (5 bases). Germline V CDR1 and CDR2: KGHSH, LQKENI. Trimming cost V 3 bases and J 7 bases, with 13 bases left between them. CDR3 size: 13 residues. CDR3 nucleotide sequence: TGTGCCAGCTCACCTCCAGGGATGGGGGAGCAGTACTTC. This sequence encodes CASSPPGMGEQYF.

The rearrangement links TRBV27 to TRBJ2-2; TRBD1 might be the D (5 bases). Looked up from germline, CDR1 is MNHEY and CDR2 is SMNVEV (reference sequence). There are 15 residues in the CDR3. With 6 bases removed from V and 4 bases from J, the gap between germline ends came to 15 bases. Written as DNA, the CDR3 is TGTGCCAGCAGGACTTTAACAACAGGCACCGGGGAGCTGTTTTTT. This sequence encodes CASRTLTTGTGELFF.

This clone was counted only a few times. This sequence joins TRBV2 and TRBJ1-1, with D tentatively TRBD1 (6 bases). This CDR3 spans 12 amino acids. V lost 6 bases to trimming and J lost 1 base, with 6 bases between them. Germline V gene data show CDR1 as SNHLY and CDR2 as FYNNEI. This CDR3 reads CASRTGNTEAFF. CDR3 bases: TGTGCCAGCAGGACAGGGAACACTGAAGCTTTCTTT.

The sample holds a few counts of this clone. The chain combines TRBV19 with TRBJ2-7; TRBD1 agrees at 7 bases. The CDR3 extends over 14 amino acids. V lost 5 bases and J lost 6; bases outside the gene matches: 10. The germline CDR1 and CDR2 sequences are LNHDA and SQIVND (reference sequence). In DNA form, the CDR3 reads TGTGCCAGTAGTTACGGGACAGCATTCGGCGAGCAGTACTTC. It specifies CASSYGTAFGEQYF.

DNA for the CDR3: TGCGCCAGCAGCTCCCATTCGACAGGGTTAAACACCGGGGAGCTGTTTTTT. It yields the protein CASSSHSTGLNTGELFF. V is TRBV5-1 and J is TRBJ2-2, with 7 bases identical to TRBD1. CDR3 size: 17 residues. Germline CDR1 SGHRS, CDR2 YFSETQ. Unmatched junction bases numbered 10, after V lost 3 bases and J lost 2 bases.

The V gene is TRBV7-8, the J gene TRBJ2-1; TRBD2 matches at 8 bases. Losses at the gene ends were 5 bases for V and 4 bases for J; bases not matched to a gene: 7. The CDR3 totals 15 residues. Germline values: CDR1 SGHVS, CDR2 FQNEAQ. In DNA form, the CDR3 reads TGTGCCAGCAGCCTCCGGGGGGGGGCTTACAATGAGCAGTTCTTC. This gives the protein CASSLRGGAYNEQFF.

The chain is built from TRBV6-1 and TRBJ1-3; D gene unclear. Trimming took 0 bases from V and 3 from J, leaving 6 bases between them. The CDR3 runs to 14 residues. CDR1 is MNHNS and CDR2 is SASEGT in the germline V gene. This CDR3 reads CASSEAARGNTIYF. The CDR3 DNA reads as TGTGCCAGCAGTGAAGCGGCTCGTGGAAACACCATATATTTT.

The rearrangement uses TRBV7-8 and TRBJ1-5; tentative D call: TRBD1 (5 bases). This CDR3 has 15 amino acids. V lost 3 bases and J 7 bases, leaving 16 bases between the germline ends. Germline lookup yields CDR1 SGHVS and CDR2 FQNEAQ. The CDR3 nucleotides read TGTGCCAGCAGCTTGTATCAGGGTACCGACCAGCCCCAGCATTTT. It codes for CASSLYQGTDQPQHF.

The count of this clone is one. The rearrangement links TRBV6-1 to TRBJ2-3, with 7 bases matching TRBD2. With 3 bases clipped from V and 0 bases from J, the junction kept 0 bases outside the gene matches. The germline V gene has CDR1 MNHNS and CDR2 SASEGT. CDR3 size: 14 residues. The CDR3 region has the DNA TGTGCCAGCAGTGAGGGGGGGAGCACAGATACGCAGTATTTT. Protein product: CASSEGGSTDTQYF.

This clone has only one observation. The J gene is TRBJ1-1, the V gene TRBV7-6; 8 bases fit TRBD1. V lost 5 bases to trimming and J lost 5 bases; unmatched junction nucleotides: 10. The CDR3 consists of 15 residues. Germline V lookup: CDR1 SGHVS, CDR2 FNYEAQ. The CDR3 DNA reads TGTGCCAGCAGCCCAGAGAGGACAGGGCGGACTGAAGCTTTCTTT. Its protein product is CASSPERTGRTEAFF.

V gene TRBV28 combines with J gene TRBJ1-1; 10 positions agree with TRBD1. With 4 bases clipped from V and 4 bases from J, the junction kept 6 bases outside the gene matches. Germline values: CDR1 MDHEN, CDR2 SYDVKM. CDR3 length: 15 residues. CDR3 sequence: CASSSDRGSVTEAFF. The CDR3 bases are TGTGCCAGCAGTTCGGACAGGGGGTCAGTCACTGAAGCTTTCTTT.

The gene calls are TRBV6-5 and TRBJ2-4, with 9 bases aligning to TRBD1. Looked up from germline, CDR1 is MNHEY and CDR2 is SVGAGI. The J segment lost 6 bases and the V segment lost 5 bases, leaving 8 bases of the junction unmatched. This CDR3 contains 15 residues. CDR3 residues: CASSTHLGQGNIQYF. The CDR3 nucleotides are TGTGCCAGCAGTACGCACCTGGGACAGGGAAACATTCAGTACTTC.

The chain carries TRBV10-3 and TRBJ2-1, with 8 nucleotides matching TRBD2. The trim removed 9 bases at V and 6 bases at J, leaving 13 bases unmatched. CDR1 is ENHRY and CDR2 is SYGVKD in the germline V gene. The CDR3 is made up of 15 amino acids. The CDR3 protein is CAISGGAGASNEQFF. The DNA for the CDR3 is TGTGCCATTTCGGGTGGAGCGGGAGCTAGCAATGAGCAGTTCTTC.

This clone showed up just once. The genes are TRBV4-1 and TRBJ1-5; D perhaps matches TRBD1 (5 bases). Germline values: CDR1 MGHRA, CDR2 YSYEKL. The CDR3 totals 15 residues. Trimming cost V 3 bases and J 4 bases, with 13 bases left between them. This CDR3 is CASSHPGRGNQPQHF. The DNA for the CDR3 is TGCGCCAGCAGCCACCCAGGTAGGGGAAATCAGCCCCAGCATTTT.

CDR3 DNA sequence: TGTGCCAGCAGCCCCACCTCGACAGCAATCTCTGGCTACACCTTC. Amino acid sequence: CASSPTSTAISGYTF. This rearrangement joins TRBV7-9 to TRBJ1-2; TRBD1 is a possible D gene (5 bases). Germline V gene sequence: CDR1 SEHNR, CDR2 FQNEAQ (reference sequence). The CDR3 extends over 15 amino acids. Between the trimmed V and J ends, which lost 5 bases and 7 bases, there was a span of 20 bases.

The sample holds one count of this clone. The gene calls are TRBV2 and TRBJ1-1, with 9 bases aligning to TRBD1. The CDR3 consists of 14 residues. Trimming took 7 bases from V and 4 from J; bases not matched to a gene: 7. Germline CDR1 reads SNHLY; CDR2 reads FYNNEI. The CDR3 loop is CASTHRDRATEAFF. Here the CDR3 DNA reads TGTGCCAGCACCCACCGGGACAGGGCCACTGAAGCTTTCTTT.

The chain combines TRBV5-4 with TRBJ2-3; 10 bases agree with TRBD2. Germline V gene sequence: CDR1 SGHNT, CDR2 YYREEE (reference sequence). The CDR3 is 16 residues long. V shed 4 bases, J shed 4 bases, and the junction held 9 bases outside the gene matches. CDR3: CASSTGLARGADTQYF. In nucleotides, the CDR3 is TGTGCCAGCAGCACGGGACTAGCGAGGGGTGCAGATACGCAGTATTTT.

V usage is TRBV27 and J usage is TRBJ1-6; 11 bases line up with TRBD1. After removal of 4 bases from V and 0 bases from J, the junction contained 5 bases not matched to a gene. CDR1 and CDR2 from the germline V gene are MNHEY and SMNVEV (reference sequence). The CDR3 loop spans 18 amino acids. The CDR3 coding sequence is TGTGCCAGCAGTTCCGCCGGGACAGGGGGCTCCTATAATTCACCCCTCCACTTT. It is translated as CASSSAGTGGSYNSPLHF.

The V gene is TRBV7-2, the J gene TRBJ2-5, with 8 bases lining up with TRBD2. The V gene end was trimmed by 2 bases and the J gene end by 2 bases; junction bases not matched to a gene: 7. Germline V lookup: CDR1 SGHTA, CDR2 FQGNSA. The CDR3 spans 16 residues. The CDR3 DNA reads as TGTGCCAGCAGCTTAACTAGCGGTTCACGGCAAGAGACCCAGTACTTC. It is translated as CASSLTSGSRQETQYF.

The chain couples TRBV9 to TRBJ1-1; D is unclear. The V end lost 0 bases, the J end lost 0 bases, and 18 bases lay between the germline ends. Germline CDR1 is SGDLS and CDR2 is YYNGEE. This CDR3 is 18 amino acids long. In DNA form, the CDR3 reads TGTGCCAGCAGCGTAGAACCCGCCGGGCCCGGGGTGAACACTGAAGCTTTCTTT. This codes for CASSVEPAGPGVNTEAFF.